These 26 T cell receptor beta chains originate from one sample sequenced in a study of cytomegalovirus exposure and HLA in healthy donors. Both 60 Vbeta primers and 13 Jbeta primers went into the PCR. Only in-frame clones appear in the TCRdb table, and some are missing; sequencing was by immunoSEQ multiplex PCR. The sample table sets out some 80,000 clones. The specimen was PBMCs. Receptors were obtained from a man in his fifties or sixties in good health and CMV-seropositive.

The V gene is TRBV7-3, the J gene TRBJ2-7; D perhaps matches TRBD2 (6 bases). This CDR3 spans 15 amino acids. V gave up 5 bases and J gave up 6 bases, with 20 bases separating them. The V gene's germline CDR1 is SGHTA and CDR2 FQGTGA. CDR3 residues: CASSPSSGISGEQYV. The CDR3 bases are TGTGCCAGCAGCCCCAGCTCCGGGATTAGCGGCGAGCAGTACGTC.

The rearrangement uses TRBV6-1 and TRBJ1-2, with a weak D call TRBD1 (5 bases). The CDR3 has 12 residues. V gave up 7 bases and J gave up 3 bases, with 9 bases separating them. Germline CDR1 is MNHNS and CDR2 is SASEGT. In nucleotides, the CDR3 is TGTGCCAGCACAAAAGGGGACTATGGCTACACCTTC. It translates to CASTKGDYGYTF.

The rearrangement links TRBV5-1 to TRBJ2-2; 8 nucleotides agree with TRBD1. V lost 0 bases and J lost 5; bases outside the gene matches: 3. The CDR3 consists of 15 residues. Germline loops: CDR1 SGHRS, CDR2 YFSETQ. CDR3 sequence (DNA): TGCGCCAGCAGCTTGGGACAGGGGTGGACCGGGGAGCTGTTTTTT. It encodes CASSLGQGWTGELFF.

Regarding this clone: This sample also contains other DNA sequences that code for the same CDR3. The rearrangement joins TRBV5-1 to TRBJ2-3, with unresolved D. The CDR3 runs to 13 residues. Germline CDR1 is SGHRS and CDR2 is YFSETQ. Between the trimmed V and J ends, which lost 1 base and 13 bases, there was a span of 16 bases. CDR3 in amino acids: CASSLNGGSLEYF. In nucleotides, the CDR3 is TGCGCCAGCAGCTTGAACGGTGGTAGTCTTGAGTATTTT.

The chain has TRBV4-1 and TRBJ1-2; D is undetermined. The CDR3 is 14 amino acids. Deletions cut 0 bases from V and 3 bases from J, with 8 bases between. Germline lookup yields CDR1 MGHRA and CDR2 YSYEKL. Here the CDR3 DNA reads TGCGCCAGCAGCCAAGAGCGGCTAGACTATGGCTACACCTTC. Encoded protein: CASSQERLDYGYTF.

The chain links TRBV5-4 to TRBJ2-7; 8 positions agree with TRBD1. Germline CDR1 and CDR2: SGHNT and YYREEE (reference sequence). The V segment lost 2 bases and the J segment 5 bases; nucleotides outside the gene matches: 3. The CDR3 has 13 residues. The CDR3 nucleotides read TGTGCCAGCAGCTTTGTGGACAGGGACGAGCAGTACTTC. This sequence encodes CASSFVDRDEQYF.

V usage is TRBV10-3 and J usage is TRBJ2-3, with D perhaps TRBD2 (6 bases). V was trimmed by 6 bases and J by 0 bases, leaving 19 bases between them. The CDR3 runs 17 residues. Germline loops: CDR1 ENHRY, CDR2 SYGVKD. This CDR3 is CAIRRGLTGDSTDTQYF. DNA for the CDR3: TGTGCCATCAGGAGGGGCCTAACGGGGGATAGCACAGATACGCAGTATTTT.

The chain links TRBV7-8 to TRBJ1-1; D not certain. This CDR3 is 14 amino acids long. In germline, CDR1 is SGHVS, CDR2 FQNEAQ. V dropped 0 bases and J dropped 2 bases, with 7 bases sitting between them. The CDR3, as DNA: TGTGCCAGCAGCTTAGCGGGAGACAACACTGAAGCTTTCTTT. It encodes CASSLAGDNTEAFF.

The chain joins TRBV5-4 to TRBJ1-1; 9 bases agree with TRBD1. The V gene end was trimmed by 1 base and the J gene end by 6 bases; junction bases not matched to a gene: 4. The germline V gene encodes CDR1 SGHNT and CDR2 YYREEE (reference sequence). This CDR3 contains 14 residues. CDR3 in amino acids: CASSLTGGSAEAFF. For the CDR3, the DNA is TGTGCCAGCAGCTTGACAGGGGGCTCCGCTGAAGCTTTCTTT.

The chain couples TRBV11-3 to TRBJ2-1; the D is unclear. The germline V gene encodes CDR1 SGHNT and CDR2 YENEEA. The CDR3 contains 16 residues. V shed 0 bases and J shed 6 bases, with 15 bases lying between them. CDR3 region: CASSLEGASMGNEQFF. CDR3 DNA sequence: TGTGCCAGCAGCTTAGAAGGCGCTAGTATGGGCAATGAGCAGTTCTTC.

This rearrangement joins TRBV27 to TRBJ1-5; 10 bases are shared with TRBD1. The CDR3 length is 16 residues. The germline V gene has CDR1 MNHEY and CDR2 SMNVEV (reference sequence). V shed 6 bases and J 7 bases; nucleotides not matched to a gene: 12. CDR3 region: CASSTGQGFSGQPQHF. DNA for the CDR3: TGTGCCAGCAGCACGGGACAGGGGTTCTCAGGGCAGCCCCAGCATTTT.

The gene calls are TRBV5-1 and TRBJ2-3; maybe TRBD2 (5 bases). This CDR3 is 17 amino acids long. The germline V gene encodes CDR1 SGHRS and CDR2 YFSETQ. The V end lost 1 base, the J end lost 0 bases, and 15 bases lay between the germline ends. CDR3 loop: CASSLYSPGSSTDTQYF. In nucleotides, the CDR3 is TGCGCCAGCAGCTTGTACTCACCGGGATCTAGCACAGATACGCAGTATTTT.

The V call is TRBV6-1, the J call TRBJ2-5; 13 positions agree with TRBD2. With 1 base clipped from V and 2 bases from J, the junction kept 4 bases outside the gene matches. The CDR3 totals 17 residues. CDR1 is MNHNS and CDR2 is SASEGT in the germline V gene. The CDR3 DNA reads as TGTGCCAGCAGTGAAGAACTAGCGGGGGGGCCTCAAGAGACCCAGTACTTC. Translation: CASSEELAGGPQETQYF.

The chain joins TRBV2 to TRBJ1-5; 8 positions match TRBD1. This CDR3 has 16 residues. V lost 5 bases to trimming and J lost 4 bases; unmatched junction nucleotides: 10. Germline CDR1 is SNHLY and CDR2 is FYNNEI. DNA of the CDR3: TGTGCCAGCAGTCCCCAGGGGGCTTTAAGAAATCAGCCCCAGCATTTT. Protein product: CASSPQGALRNQPQHF.

The chain joins TRBV6-1 to TRBJ1-1; D gene ambiguous. Per the germline V gene, CDR1 is MNHNS and CDR2 is SASEGT. Deletions cut 6 bases from V and 3 bases from J, with 11 bases between. This CDR3 is built from 13 residues. The CDR3 bases are TGTGCCAGCAGCCTAGACCCGGACACTGAAGCTTTCTTT. It yields the protein CASSLDPDTEAFF.

The chain recombines TRBV6-1 with TRBJ1-2, with 8 bases fitting TRBD1. CDR1 is MNHNS, CDR2 SASEGT, per germline. The V and J ends lost 10 bases and 6 bases, in that order; junction bases with no gene match: 13. This CDR3 contains 14 residues. The CDR3 reads CAIRAGTGMNGYTF. The CDR3 coding sequence is TGTGCCATCCGCGCCGGGACAGGCATGAATGGCTACACCTTC.

V usage is TRBV7-6 and J usage is TRBJ2-7; TRBD1 is a possible D gene (6 bases). Trimming shortened V by 1 base and J by 4 bases, and 14 bases separated the two germline ends. This CDR3 is 15 amino acids long. Germline loops: CDR1 SGHVS, CDR2 FNYEAQ. CDR3 in amino acids: CASSLEGQGTYEQYF. The CDR3 coding sequence is TGTGCCAGCAGCTTAGAAGGGCAGGGGACGTACGAGCAGTACTTC.

This clone is labeled medium-sized (0.01 to 0.1%) based on frequency. The rearrangement uses TRBV28 and TRBJ1-3, with a weak D call TRBD1 (5 bases). The CDR3 is made up of 18 amino acids. Trimming removed 2 bases from V and 2 bases from J, with 19 bases in between. Germline values: CDR1 MDHEN, CDR2 SYDVKM. The CDR3 DNA follows: TGTGCCAGCAGTTTAGGTCCGGCGGCGGGGCGAACTGGAAACACCATATATTTT. Translated: CASSLGPAAGRTGNTIYF.

A word on this clone: The same CDR3 also results from other DNA sequences found in this sample. The V call is TRBV2, the J call TRBJ2-3; 8 bases map to TRBD2. The CDR3 has 13 amino acids. V lost 5 bases to trimming and J lost 5 bases; unmatched junction nucleotides: 3. Germline V lookup: CDR1 SNHLY, CDR2 FYNNEI. CDR3 bases: TGTGCCAGCAGTCCTCTAGCGGGAGATACGCAGTATTTT. Translation gives CASSPLAGDTQYF.

The chain has TRBV11-2 and TRBJ2-7; 7 nucleotides match TRBD2. Germline assignment: CDR1 SGHAT and CDR2 FQNNGV. Trimming took 2 bases from V and 5 from J; bases not matched to a gene: 9. The CDR3 sequence is 15 residues long. CDR3 region: CASSLIGGSPDEQYF. The DNA for the CDR3 is TGTGCCAGCAGCTTAATAGGCGGGAGTCCGGACGAGCAGTACTTC.

The J gene is TRBJ1-4, the V gene TRBV5-1; D is uncertain. The CDR3 sequence is 13 residues long. The V end lost 0 bases, the J end lost 12 bases, and 12 bases lay between the germline ends. Germline V gives CDR1 SGHRS, CDR2 YFSETQ. The CDR3 loop is CASSLAGRSELFF. As DNA, the CDR3 is TGCGCCAGCAGCTTGGCCGGTCGTTCGGAACTGTTTTTT.

The J gene is TRBJ1-3, the V gene TRBV9; a weak D match, TRBD1 (6 bases). Germline V gene data show CDR1 as SGDLS and CDR2 as YYNGEE. The V and J ends lost 3 bases and 2 bases respectively, with 9 bases between them. The CDR3 is 14 residues long. The CDR3 DNA reads TGTGCCAGCAGCGCATGGACAGCTGGAAACACCATATATTTT. Translated: CASSAWTAGNTIYF.

The genes are TRBV7-2 and TRBJ2-1; D not resolved. The CDR3 runs 18 residues. Germline V gene lookup returns CDR1 SGHTA and CDR2 FQGNSA. V dropped 2 bases and J dropped 2 bases, with 19 bases sitting between them. DNA for the CDR3: TGTGCCAGCAGCTTACCGACTTTCGAGCGAGAAGCCTACAATGAGCAGTTCTTC. Its protein is CASSLPTFEREAYNEQFF. Filled out from reference TRBV7-2 and TRBJ2-1, the complete variable domain reads GAGVSQSPSNKVTEKGKDVELRCDPISGHTALYWYRQSLGQGLEFLIYFQGNSAPDKSGLPSDRFSAERTGGSVSTLTIQRTQQEDSAVYLCASSLPTFEREAYNEQFFGPGTRLTVL.

The J gene is TRBJ2-5, the V gene TRBV2, with 7 bases matching TRBD2. Germline loops: CDR1 SNHLY, CDR2 FYNNEI. The trim removed 5 bases at V and 2 bases at J, leaving 2 bases unmatched. This CDR3 region has 13 residues. CDR3: CASSSGRQETQYF. In nucleotides, the CDR3 is TGTGCCAGCAGTTCCGGGAGGCAAGAGACCCAGTACTTC.

CDR3 region: CASGQGANTEAFF. As DNA, the CDR3 is TGCGCCAGCGGTCAGGGGGCGAACACTGAAGCTTTCTTT. The chain is built from TRBV5-1 and TRBJ1-1, with 8 bases matching TRBD1. The CDR3 consists of 13 residues. Per germline, CDR1 SGHRS and CDR2 YFSETQ. Unmatched junction bases numbered 3, after V lost 7 bases and J lost 1 base. Drawing the rest from reference TRBV5-1 and TRBJ1-1, the complete variable domain is KAGVTQTPRYLIKTRGQQVTLSCSPISGHRSVSWYQQTPGQGLQFLFEYFSETQRNKGNFPGRFSGRQFSNSRSEMNVSTLELGDSALYLCASGQGANTEAFFGQGTRLTVV.

V is TRBV6-1 and J is TRBJ2-4, with unresolved D. The CDR3 is 16 residues long. Germline loops: CDR1 MNHNS, CDR2 SASEGT. The V end was cut by 3 bases, the J end by 0 bases, with 12 bases between. The CDR3 DNA is TGTGCCAGCAGTGACAGGTTATTCTCAGCCAAAAACATTCAGTACTTC. It yields the protein CASSDRLFSAKNIQYF.